This T cell receptor beta chain was recovered during a study of blood T cell repertoires in COVID-19. V dropped 8 bases and J dropped 8 bases, with 18 bases sitting between them. CDR1 MNHEY and CDR2 SMNVEV come from the germline V gene (reference sequence). There are 13 residues in the CDR3. Produced via immunoSEQ multiplex PCR; TCRdb's table is partial and in-frame only. The sample lists about 120,000 clones; about 85% were seen once. The source material was peripheral blood. The source is a man older than 75 with acute or convalescent COVID-19. The chain couples TRBV27 to TRBJ1-2; the D gene is possibly TRBD1 (5 bases). The CDR3 nucleotides read TGTGCCAGCGCCTATACGGGACTTCGAGGCTACACCTTC. This translates into CASAYTGLRGYTF.